A single sample gave rise to the 2 T cell receptor beta chains below, sequenced in a study of T cells in Graves' hyperthyroidism and ophthalmopathy. RNA transcripts provided the source from which TCR beta CDR3 regions were amplified. In the first-round RT-PCR of the TCR CDR3, the HTBI primer set was used. TCRdb recomputed calls from the multiplex PCR reads with MiXCR, one row per CDR3 protein. This table holds hundreds of thousands of distinct CDR3 sequences, 20% found once. Sample: blood. These receptors originate from a middle-aged man with Graves' ophthalmopathy.

This clonotype was detected ten times or more. The chain recombines TRBV11-2 with TRBJ2-1, with TRBD2 matching 9 bases. The CDR3 runs 14 residues. J was trimmed by 4 bases and V by 8 bases; bases with no gene match: 6. CDR1 and CDR2 from the germline V gene are SGHAT and FQNNGV. The CDR3: CASHLAGQYNEQFF. The CDR3 DNA follows: TGTGCCAGCCATCTAGCGGGACAATACAATGAGCAGTTCTTC.

This clonotype was detected only a few times. The rearrangement links TRBV14 to TRBJ2-1, with D uncertain. Germline values: CDR1 SGHDN, CDR2 FVKESK. V dropped 5 bases and J dropped 6 bases, with 14 bases sitting between them. The CDR3 loop spans 14 amino acids. CDR3 DNA sequence: TGTGCCAGCAGCAGCCGGCCAGGTCCCAATGAGCAGTTCTTC. It translates to CASSSRPGPNEQFF. Looking up the rest from reference TRBV14 and TRBJ2-1 gives the full variable domain: EAGVTQFPSHSVIEKGQTVTLRCDPISGHDNLYWYRRVMGKEIKFLLHFVKESKQDESGMPNNRFLAERTGGTYSTLKVQPAELEDSGVYFCASSSRPGPNEQFFGPGTRLTVL.